Listed below are T cell receptor beta chains from one sample, sequenced in a study of shared clonotypes between healthy human individuals. Clones were read by immunoSEQ multiplex PCR, and TCRdb kept only the in-frame ones, dropping some. The table includes over a million clones, about four fifths detected once. Sequences were obtained from memory CD4+ T cells from PBMCs. These receptors were obtained from a man between 18 and 29 years old in good health. Some clones in this sample may be carry-over from other donors' samples. Each CDR3 is given without its conserved first and last residue. Clone size appears in some rows only: once, few, many, or a class for an expanded clone.

j_gene	abundance	v_gene	CDR3aa
TRBJ2-5	NA	TRBV29-1	SKVGTEETQY
TRBJ1-2	NA	TRBV27	ASSRQGRYGYT
TRBJ2-7	NA	TRBV18	ASSALGINQY
TRBJ1-2	NA	TRBV25-1	ASRGQGINYGYT
TRBJ2-7	many	TRBV11-2	ASSSPGDHEQY
TRBJ2-7	NA	TRBV11-2	ASSPPAGRYEQY
TRBJ1-1	NA	TRBV5-4	ASSFRDRGDTEAF
TRBJ2-7	NA	TRBV6-6	ATKLSSYEQY
TRBJ1-1	few	TRBV11-1	ASSLRGRPWEAF
TRBJ2-6	NA	TRBV30	AWHRLGSSGANVLT
TRBJ2-6	once	TRBV28	ASQTPNSSGANVLT
TRBJ1-4	NA	TRBV30	AWSWQGTTNEKLF
TRBJ2-3	NA	TRBV28	ATRLRDRPH
TRBJ1-2	NA	TRBV20-1	SAKRKGGYT
TRBJ2-7	NA	TRBV18	ASSPLGRAHEQY
TRBJ2-5	NA	TRBV10-3	ATAAGGFQETQY
TRBJ2-7	once	TRBV5-1	ASSLGTGGPYEQY
TRBJ2-7	NA	TRBV2	ASSRGSYEQY
TRBJ1-4	NA	TRBV4-3	ASSQGGTGEKLF
TRBJ1-4	NA	TRBV7-2	ASSPPARPATNEKLF
TRBJ2-2	NA	TRBV7-8	ASSSGQGARNGELF
TRBJ2-4	NA	TRBV6-5	ASSYSRSQQLQY
TRBJ1-2	NA	TRBV7-9	ASSLDRDRGNGYT
TRBJ1-5	NA	TRBV21-1	ASTLLKGGWQPQH
TRBJ2-5	NA	TRBV5-1	ASSLGQETQY
TRBJ2-4	NA	TRBV28	ASSSLTEGIQY
TRBJ2-1	NA	TRBV7-2	ASSPSGGQRGEQF
TRBJ2-3	once	TRBV5-4	ASSPPGLAESTDTQY
TRBJ2-3	NA	TRBV23-1	ASSQNPTPGPLVTDTQY
TRBJ1-1	once	TRBV6-6	ASSSRQNTEAF
TRBJ2-3	NA	TRBV7-3	ASSSAADRGPTDTQY
TRBJ2-1	few	TRBV11-2	ASSRTNQANEQF
TRBJ1-2	few	TRBV27	ASSPKGTYGYT
TRBJ2-5	NA	TRBV11-3	ASSPGGVGETQY
TRBJ1-2	NA	TRBV9	ASSPGTGHGYT
TRBJ2-7	NA	TRBV7-6	ASSDRGQQY
TRBJ2-1	NA	TRBV29-1	SVGGDRQSYNEQF
TRBJ1-1	few	TRBV7-3	ASSLTGTTEAF
TRBJ2-5	few	TRBV19	AAGWSGSSGETQY
TRBJ1-3	once	TRBV4-2	ASSQVTGHGNTIY
TRBJ2-5	NA	TRBV28	ASSLWVGGGETQY